This T cell receptor (beta chain) was captured by sequencing in a study of CD8 T cells in ankylosing spondylitis. Study outcomes and limitations: Both synovial fluid and blood in reactive arthritis had previously been reported to carry some motif variants. For ankylosing spondylitis blood, a TCR beta motif of 7 to 9 highly homologous variants appeared characteristic.

MiXCR, applied by TCRdb to the 5' RACE reads, yields one record per CDR3 protein. The sample contains a few hundred thousand distinct CDR3 sequences, less than 25% of which appear only once. For this clonotype: What it binds is not known.

With 6 bases clipped from V and 4 bases from J, the junction kept 12 bases outside the gene matches. Germline V CDR1 and CDR2: LGHNA, YSLEER. The CDR3 spans 17 residues. This clonotype originated in a female donor with ankylosing spondylitis or in good health (not recorded which). Sequences were obtained from blood, either unsorted or a sorted T cell fraction (not recorded which). The V and J genes are TRBV4-3 and TRBJ2-1, with 10 bases fitting TRBD1. CDR3 coding DNA: TGCGCCAGCAGTTTAATCACGGGACAGGGGATTTACAATGAGCAGTTCTTC. Residues: CASSLITGQGIYNEQFF.